This T cell receptor beta chain appears in the sequencing data of a study of shared clonotypes between healthy human individuals (dated by TCRdb to about 2020). The study in broad terms: The cohort included three men and a couple of women between 18 and 49 years of age. For each donor, three plates each were used for CD4 naive and CD4 memory, two plates were used for CD8 naive, and one plate was used for CD8 memory. To estimate repertoire size and how much clonotype sharing occurs between individuals, the study deeply sequenced the blood TCR repertoires of five healthy adults. To increase sequencing depth and limit assay-specific biases, different laboratories used diverse techniques to prepare libraries and sequence TCR repertoires. Leukapheresis yielded between about 0.94 and 10 billion PBMCs per donor.

Beyond this particular receptor, the publication reports: Sampling was restricted to blood, and TCR repertoires in tissues likely differ from the TCR repertoires found in blood. Across four donors, around 5.4% of naive CD4, around 3.3% of naive CD8, 2.3% of memory CD4, and approximately 0.4% of memory CD8 clonotypes were shared. Clonotypes shared by all four sorted-subset donors showed higher generation probabilities than non-shared clonotypes. Even with the large sequencing depth, rarefaction of the sorted-subset datasets indicated that sequencing was incomplete. The small number of donors limited the genetic and exposure-history diversity represented. Larger estimated clonotype richness was generally found for naive subsets than for memory subsets. Based on pairwise subsampling, the degree of clonotype sharing among donors was expected to be affected by sequencing depth.

Using the deep immunoSEQ assay, TCR CDR3 regions were amplified from genomic DNA by multiplex PCR. Extracted genomic DNA from each cell subset was spread evenly across all wells of several immunoSEQ 96-well plates, with each plate serving as a replicate. Each replicate PCR for sorted subsets received roughly 200 ng genomic DNA, equal to tens of thousands of T cell genomes. The purified libraries were quantified using a Qubit 3.0 fluorometer, sized with a Bioanalyzer 2100, and then quantified again using the KAPA Library Quantification kit. Each immunoSEQ 96-well plate was sequenced on its own single-read 150-cycle Illumina NextSeq 550 flow cell. Regarding the original processing steps: Because the immunoSEQ output held only junctional sequences and lacked quality scores, the filtering could not match the filtering applied to full-length reads. Sequences were annotated with PyIR, a Python wrapper for IgBLAST v1.9, using IMGT germline references to assign V/J genes and CDR3. Any read was removed if the V/J assignment was weak (E-value above 1e-6), the CDR3 was missing, or the read contained stop codons, out-of-frame junctions, or ambiguous translated residues. V3J clonotypes were defined as sequences sharing the same inferred V gene, J gene, and CDR3 amino acid sequence. Percentage overlap between repertoires was computed as shared unique clonotypes divided by the size of the smaller repertoire. RTK rarefaction, the Chao1 estimator, and Recon v2.1 estimates of unobserved clonotypes were used to assess repertoire richness. Generation probabilities were computed with OLGA for all TCRbeta clonotypes obtained by the gDNA method from four donors. TCRdb retrieved this table from immuneACCESS and kept in-frame rearrangements only. Not all clones are present; in checked studies, unresolved V genes account for under half, and no reason is known for the remainder. That table supplies the V and J calls and clone size; D and trimming were determined from the DNA. The sample table contains approximately 500,000 clones; only one count was recorded for about 95% of them. About 0.057% of the sample rests with the top ten.

This clone appeared once. Its target antigen remains unknown. Base qualities are not at hand, and no much larger clone is one base apart. This same CDR3 is encoded by further DNA sequences in the sample. Donors were healthy HIV-negative adults with no recently reported acute infections or vaccinations. Every donor was a Caucasian adult living in Nashville, Tennessee, USA. CD4+ T cells were enriched through magnetic negative selection, after which naive cells were positively selected on CD45RA and the remaining negative fraction served as the memory subset. Blood was collected by leukapheresis, and PBMCs were isolated by Ficoll-Histopaque density gradient centrifugation and then cryopreserved in liquid nitrogen vapor phase. Analytical flow cytometry was used to check the purity and quantity of every magnetically sorted T cell population. Genomic DNA was isolated from each sorted fraction and quantified by UV absorbance on a Nanodrop 2000c.

The germline V gene gives CDR1 as SGHRS and CDR2 as YFSETQ. The cysteine opens and the phenylalanine closes a CDR3 of 11 amino acids. The only DNA kept is the CDR3, 33 bases in frame from the first base. Trimming at the junction amounts to 4 bases on V and 4 bases on J, and the germline ends lie 5 bases apart. Sequencing was carried out using naive CD4+ T cells sorted from blood. The sample's cell subset or site, from its label and the paper: CD45RA+ positively selected. The chain is made from TRBV5-1 and TRBJ2-5; there is no confident call for the D gene. This clonotype was obtained from a woman aged 25 to 39 in good health. The DNA sequence is as follows: TGCGCCAGCAGCGGCGGAGAGACCCAGTACTTC. Its coded protein is CASSGGETQYF. Reference TRBV5-1 and TRBJ2-5 proteins supply the regions before and after the CDR3; the full variable domain is: KAGVTQTPRYLIKTRGQQVTLSCSPISGHRSVSWYQQTPGQGLQFLFEYFSETQRNKGNFPGRFSGRQFSNSRSEMNVSTLELGDSALYLCASSGGETQYFGPGTRLLVL.